The sequence of this TCR beta chain was determined in a study of shared T cell receptors in the human thymus. Germline trimming cut 4 bases from V and 4 bases from J; bases unmatched to any gene: 2. Per the germline V gene, CDR1 is MGHRA and CDR2 is YSYEKL. The CDR3 runs to 13 residues. Generated by immunoSEQ multiplex PCR, the TCRdb table keeps only in-frame clones and is missing some. Here the sample spans 500,000 to 850,000 clones, 80% to 90% being singletons. This sample also belongs to another study, concerning human thymus T cells.

This receptor was identified in a boy in the first two years of life with a congenital heart defect. Sequenced sample: thymocytes. The V call is TRBV4-1, the J call TRBJ2-7, with 9 positions matching TRBD1. The CDR3 loop reads CASSRDREYEQYF. The CDR3, as DNA: TGCGCCAGCAGCCGGGACAGGGAGTACGAGCAGTACTTC.